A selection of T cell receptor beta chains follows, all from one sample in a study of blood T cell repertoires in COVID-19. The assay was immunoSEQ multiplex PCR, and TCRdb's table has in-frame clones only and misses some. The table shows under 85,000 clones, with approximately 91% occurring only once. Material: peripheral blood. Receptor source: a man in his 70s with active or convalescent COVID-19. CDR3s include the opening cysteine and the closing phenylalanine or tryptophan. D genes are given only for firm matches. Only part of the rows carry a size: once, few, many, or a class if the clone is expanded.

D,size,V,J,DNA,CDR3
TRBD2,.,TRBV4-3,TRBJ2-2,TGCGCCAGCAGCCAACAAGGGACTAGCGGTTATACCGGGGAGCTGTTTTTT,CASSQQGTSGYTGELFF
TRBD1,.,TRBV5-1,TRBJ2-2,TGCGCCAGCAGCTTGGCCGTGAAGGGGGCCAACACCGGGGAGCTGTTTTTT,CASSLAVKGANTGELFF
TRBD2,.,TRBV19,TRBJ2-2,TGTGCCAGTCGCGGGGGGGCAGATTACGGGGAGCTGTTTTTT,CASRGGADYGELFF
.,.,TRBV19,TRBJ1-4,TGTGCCAGTACCGGGCAAAGGGACACAGGCACTAATGAAAAACTGTTTTTT,CASTGQRDTGTNEKLFF
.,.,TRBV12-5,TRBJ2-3,TGTGCTAGTGGTTTGGTACCACAGGACACCTCTCGCACAGATACGCAGTATTTT,CASGLVPQDTSRTDTQYF
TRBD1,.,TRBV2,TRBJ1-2,TGTGCCAGCACTCTGGACAGGATAACTTCTAACTATGGCTACACCTTC,CASTLDRITSNYGYTF
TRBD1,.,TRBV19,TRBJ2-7,TGTGCCAGTAGGTACAGGGGTACCTACGAGCAGTACTTC,CASRYRGTYEQYF
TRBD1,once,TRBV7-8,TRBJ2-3,TGTGCCAGCAGCTACACCGGGACAGATGGGACAGATACGCAGTATTTT,CASSYTGTDGTDTQYF
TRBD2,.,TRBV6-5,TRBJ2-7,TGTGCCACCACGGCGGGGGTTGTTTACGAGCAGTACTTC,CATTAGVVYEQYF
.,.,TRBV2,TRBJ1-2,TGTGCCAGCAGTCTTACAGGGACCAAGGACTATGGCTACACCTTC,CASSLTGTKDYGYTF
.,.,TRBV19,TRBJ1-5,TGTGCCAGTAATGAACAGGGCGTGAATCAGCCCCAGCATTTT,CASNEQGVNQPQHF
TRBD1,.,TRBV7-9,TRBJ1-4,TGTGCCAGCAGCTCCTACAGGGGTCAAAATGAAAAACTGTTTTTT,CASSSYRGQNEKLFF
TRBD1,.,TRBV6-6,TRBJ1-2,TGTGCCAGCAGTTACACGACAGGGGCAAGTGGCTACACCTTC,CASSYTTGASGYTF
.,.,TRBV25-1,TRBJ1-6,TGTGCCAGCAGTGAACGAGGAGGGACGTCTTCACCCCTCCACTTT,CASSERGGTSSPLHF
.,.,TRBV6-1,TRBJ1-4,TGTGCCAGCAGTGAAAGACCAACAGGGATAACTAATGAAAAACTGTTTTTT,CASSERPTGITNEKLFF
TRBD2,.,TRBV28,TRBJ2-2,TGTGCCAGCGGAGCGGGGGCCCACAACACCGGGGAGCTGTTTTTT,CASGAGAHNTGELFF
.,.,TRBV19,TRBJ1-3,TGTGCCAGTATTCGGACAGACTCTGGAAACACCATATATTTT,CASIRTDSGNTIYF